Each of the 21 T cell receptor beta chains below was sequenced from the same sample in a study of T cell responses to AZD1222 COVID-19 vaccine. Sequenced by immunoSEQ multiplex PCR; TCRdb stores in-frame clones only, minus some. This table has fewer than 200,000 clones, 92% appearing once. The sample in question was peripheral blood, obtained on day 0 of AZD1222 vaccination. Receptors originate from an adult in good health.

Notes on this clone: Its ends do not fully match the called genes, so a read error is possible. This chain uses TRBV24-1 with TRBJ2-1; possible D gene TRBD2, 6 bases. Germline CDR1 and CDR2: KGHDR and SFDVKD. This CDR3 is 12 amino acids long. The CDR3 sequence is CATSVLGGQQFF. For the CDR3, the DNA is TGTGCCACCAGTGTTTTGGGGGGACAGCAGTTCTTC.

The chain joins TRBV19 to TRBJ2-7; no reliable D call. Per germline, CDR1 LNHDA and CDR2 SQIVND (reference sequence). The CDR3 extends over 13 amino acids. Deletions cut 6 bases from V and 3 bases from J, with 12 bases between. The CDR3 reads CASSPSPVYEQYF. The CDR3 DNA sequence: TGTGCCAGTAGCCCCTCACCAGTCTACGAGCAGTACTTC.

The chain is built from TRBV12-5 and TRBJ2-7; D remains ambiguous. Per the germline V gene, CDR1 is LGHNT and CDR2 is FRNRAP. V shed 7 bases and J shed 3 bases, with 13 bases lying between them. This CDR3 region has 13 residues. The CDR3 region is CASASPRSYEQYF. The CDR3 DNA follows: TGTGCTAGTGCCTCACCACGGAGCTACGAGCAGTACTTC.

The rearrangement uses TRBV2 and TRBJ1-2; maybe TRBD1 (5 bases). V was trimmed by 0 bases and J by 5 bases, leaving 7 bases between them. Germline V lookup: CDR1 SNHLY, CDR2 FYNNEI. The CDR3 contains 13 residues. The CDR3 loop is CASSEATGYGYTF. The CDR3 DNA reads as TGTGCCAGCAGTGAAGCTACAGGTTATGGCTACACCTTC.

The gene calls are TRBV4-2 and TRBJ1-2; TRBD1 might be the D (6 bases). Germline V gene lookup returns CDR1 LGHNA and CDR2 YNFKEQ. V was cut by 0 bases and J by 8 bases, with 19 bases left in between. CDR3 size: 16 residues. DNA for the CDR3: TGTGCCAGCAGCCAAGACTTAGGGGGACTAGTAGAAGGCTACACCTTC. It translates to CASSQDLGGLVEGYTF.

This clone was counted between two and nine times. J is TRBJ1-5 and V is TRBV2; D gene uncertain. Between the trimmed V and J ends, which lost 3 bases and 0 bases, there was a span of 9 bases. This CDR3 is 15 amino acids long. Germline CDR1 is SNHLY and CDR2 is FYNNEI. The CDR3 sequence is CASSERAYSNQPQHF. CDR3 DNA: TGTGCCAGCAGTGAGCGGGCTTATAGCAATCAGCCCCAGCATTTT.

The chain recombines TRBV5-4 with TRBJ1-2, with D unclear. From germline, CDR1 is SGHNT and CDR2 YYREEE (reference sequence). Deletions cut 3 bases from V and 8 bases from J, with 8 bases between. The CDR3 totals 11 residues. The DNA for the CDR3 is TGTGCCAGCAGCTCTGGCTACGGCTACACCTTC. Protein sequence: CASSSGYGYTF.

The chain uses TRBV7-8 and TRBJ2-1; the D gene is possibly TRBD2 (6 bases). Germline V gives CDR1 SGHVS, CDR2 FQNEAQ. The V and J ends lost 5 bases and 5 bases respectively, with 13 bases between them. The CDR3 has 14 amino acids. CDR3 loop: CASSMTSMNNEQFF. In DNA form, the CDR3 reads TGTGCCAGCAGCATGACTAGTATGAACAATGAGCAGTTCTTC.

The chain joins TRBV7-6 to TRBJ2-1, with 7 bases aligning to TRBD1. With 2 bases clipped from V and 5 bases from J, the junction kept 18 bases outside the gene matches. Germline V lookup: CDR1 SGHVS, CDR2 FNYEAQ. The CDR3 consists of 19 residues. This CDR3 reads CASSLRSGTVQFSDNEQFF. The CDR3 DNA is TGTGCCAGCAGCTTAAGGTCCGGGACAGTACAGTTTTCCGACAATGAGCAGTTCTTC.

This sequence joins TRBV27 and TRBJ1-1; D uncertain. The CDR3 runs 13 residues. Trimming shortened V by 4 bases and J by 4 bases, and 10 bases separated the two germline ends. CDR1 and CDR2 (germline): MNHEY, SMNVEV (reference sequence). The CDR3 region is CASSYIGSTEAFF. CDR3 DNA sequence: TGTGCCAGCAGTTACATCGGAAGCACTGAAGCTTTCTTT.

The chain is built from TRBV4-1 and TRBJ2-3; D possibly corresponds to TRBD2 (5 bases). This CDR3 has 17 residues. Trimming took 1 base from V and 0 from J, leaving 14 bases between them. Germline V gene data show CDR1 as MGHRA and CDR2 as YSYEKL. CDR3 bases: TGCGCCAGCAGCCAAGTGAATAGCGACCCTAGCACAGATACGCAGTATTTT. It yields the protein CASSQVNSDPSTDTQYF.

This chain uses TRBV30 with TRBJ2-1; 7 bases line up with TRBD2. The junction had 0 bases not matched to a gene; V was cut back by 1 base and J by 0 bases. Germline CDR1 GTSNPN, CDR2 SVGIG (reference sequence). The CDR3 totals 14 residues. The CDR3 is CAWSGTSSYNEQFF. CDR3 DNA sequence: TGTGCCTGGAGTGGGACTAGCTCCTACAATGAGCAGTTCTTC. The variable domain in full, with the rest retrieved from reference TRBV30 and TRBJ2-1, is SQTIHQWPATLVQPVGSPLSLECTVEGTSNPNLYWYRQAAGRGLQLLFYSVGIGQISSEVPQNLSASRPQDRQFILSSKKLLLSDSGFYLCAWSGTSSYNEQFFGPGTRLTVL.

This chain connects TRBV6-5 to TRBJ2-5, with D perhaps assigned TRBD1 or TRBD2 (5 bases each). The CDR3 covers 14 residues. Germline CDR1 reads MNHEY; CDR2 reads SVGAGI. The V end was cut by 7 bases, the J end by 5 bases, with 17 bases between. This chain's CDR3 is CASKEGLLGETQYF. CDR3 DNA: TGTGCCAGCAAAGAGGGGCTCCTCGGGGAGACCCAGTACTTC.

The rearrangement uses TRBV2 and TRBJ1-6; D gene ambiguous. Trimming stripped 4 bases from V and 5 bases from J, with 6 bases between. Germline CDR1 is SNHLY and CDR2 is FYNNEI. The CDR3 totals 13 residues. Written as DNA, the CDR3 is TGTGCCAGCAGTGCCCTGAATAATTCACCCCTCCACTTT. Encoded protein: CASSALNNSPLHF.

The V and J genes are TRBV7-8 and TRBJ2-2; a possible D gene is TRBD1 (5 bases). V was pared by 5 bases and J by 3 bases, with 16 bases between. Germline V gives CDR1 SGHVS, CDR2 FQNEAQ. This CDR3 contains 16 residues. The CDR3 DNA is TGTGCCAGCAGCCGGACACTCCAACGGGACACCGGGGAGCTGTTTTTT. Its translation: CASSRTLQRDTGELFF.

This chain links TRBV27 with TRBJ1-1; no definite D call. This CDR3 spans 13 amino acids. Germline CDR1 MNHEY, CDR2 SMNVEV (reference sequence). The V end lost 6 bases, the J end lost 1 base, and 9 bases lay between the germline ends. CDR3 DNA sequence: TGTGCCAGCAGCGACCACGGGAACACTGAAGCTTTCTTT. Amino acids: CASSDHGNTEAFF.

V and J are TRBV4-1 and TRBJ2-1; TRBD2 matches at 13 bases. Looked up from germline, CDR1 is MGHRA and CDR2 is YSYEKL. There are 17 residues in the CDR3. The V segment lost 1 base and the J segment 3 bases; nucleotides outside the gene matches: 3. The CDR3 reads CASSQGTSGSVYNEQFF. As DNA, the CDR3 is TGCGCCAGCAGCCAAGGGACTAGCGGGAGCGTCTACAATGAGCAGTTCTTC.

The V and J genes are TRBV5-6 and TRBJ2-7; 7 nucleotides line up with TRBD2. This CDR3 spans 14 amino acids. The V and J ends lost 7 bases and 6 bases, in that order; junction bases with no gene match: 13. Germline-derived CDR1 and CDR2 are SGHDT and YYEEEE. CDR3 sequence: CASFRGAPSGEQYF. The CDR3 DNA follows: TGTGCCAGCTTTCGAGGAGCTCCTAGCGGCGAGCAGTACTTC.

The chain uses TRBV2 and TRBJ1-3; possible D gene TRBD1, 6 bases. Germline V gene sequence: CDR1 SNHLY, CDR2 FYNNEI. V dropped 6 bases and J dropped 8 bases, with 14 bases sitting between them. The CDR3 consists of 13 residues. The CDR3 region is CASRDYRVYTIYF. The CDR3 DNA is TGTGCCAGCAGGGACTACAGGGTATACACCATATATTTT.

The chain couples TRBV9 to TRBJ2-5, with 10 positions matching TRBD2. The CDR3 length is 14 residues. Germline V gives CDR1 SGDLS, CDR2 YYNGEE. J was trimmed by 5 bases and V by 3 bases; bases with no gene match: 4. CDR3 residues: CASSERGGRETQYF. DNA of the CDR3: TGTGCCAGCAGCGAGCGGGGGGGCAGGGAGACCCAGTACTTC.

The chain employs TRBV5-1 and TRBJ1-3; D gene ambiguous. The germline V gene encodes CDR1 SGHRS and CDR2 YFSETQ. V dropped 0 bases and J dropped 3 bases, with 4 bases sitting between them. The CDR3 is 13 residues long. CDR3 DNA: TGCGCCAGCAGCTTGGCCCGTGGAAACACCATATATTTT. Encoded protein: CASSLARGNTIYF.